This record concerns one T cell receptor beta chain sequence. The target of this receptor is not known. Base qualities are missing; no much larger clone stands one base away. The data derive from a study of CD8+CD57+ T cells in acquired aplastic anemia (dated 2018 in TCRdb). Looking at the study overall: Extracted DNA from sorted CD4+ and CD8+ cells averaged around 3.4 ug, ranging from about 0.17 to 30 ug. Mean read counts for healthy donor samples were about 10.8 million for CD4+ cells and some 12 million for CD8+ cells.

Between the V and J ends, shortened by 4 bases and 2 bases respectively, the junction contains 11 bases. Via the germline V gene (reference sequence), CDR1 is DFQATT and CDR2 SNEGSKA. The CDR3, cysteine through phenylalanine, is 13 amino acids long. The read is trimmed to its CDR3 DNA, 39 bases read in frame from base 1. General study outcomes and caveats: Around 28 CD8+ CDR3 sequences were found to be shared between patients and controls, but these sequences appeared to be highly expressed in patients and within the immunodominant clones of the patients. CD8+ Simpson's diversity did not differ significantly between patients and healthy controls (P=0.060).

In this study, sorted CD4+ and CD8+ T cells from the blood of healthy subjects and of severe aplastic anemia patients had their TCR repertoires deep-sequenced. Ficoll-Paque density gradient centrifugation was used to isolate peripheral blood mononuclear cells. Before DNA was extracted, CD4+ and CD8+ T cells were sorted using either FACS or magnetic beads. Genomic DNA was used as template for profiling of TCR beta VDJ combinations and CDR3 sequences. An Illumina HiSeq 2000 was the platform used for TCR repertoire sequencing. Concerning the study's data processing: TRBV/TRBJ rearrangement plots, CDR3 size and DJ length profiles, and Simpson's diversity index were used to evaluate the repertoires. The most abundant DNA sequence in the deep sequencing data was taken as the immunodominant clone. CDR3 amino acid sequences were screened for sharing across subjects and compared with published repertoires and the VDJdb database. Starting from the raw public reads, TCRdb applied fastp trimming at Q25, assembled clones with MiXCR and retained in-frame beta chains. Rows with one shared CDR3 protein collapse into an entry with the most common genes and DNA. In this record, the V and J calls reflect TCRdb's handling and not the investigators' own analysis. This sample is represented by around 170,000 distinct CDR3 sequences; 55% to 70% of them were singletons. Under 50% of the sample goes to the ten largest clones.

Sequenced: sorted CD4+, CD8+, or CD8+CD57+ T cells (not recorded which) from PBMCs. The sequence joins TRBV20-1 to TRBJ2-5; the D segment cannot be called with confidence. The clonotype was recovered from a human donor in good health. The nucleotide sequence is TGCAGTGCTATGGGCCCCTCGCAAGAGACCCAGTACTTC. It codes for CSAMGPSQETQYF.